The 4 T cell receptor beta chains presented below share a single source sample, sequenced in a study of shared clonotypes between healthy human individuals. Using immunoSEQ multiplex PCR, the repertoire was profiled, and TCRdb retains in-frame clones only, with some absent. The sample carries 2 million to 2.5 million clones, about 90% recorded once. The sample consisted of naive CD4+ T cells from PBMCs. Subset noted: CD45RA+ positively selected. All receptors come from a man younger than 35 in good health. Some clones in this sample may be carry-over from other donors' samples.

This sequence joins TRBV25-1 and TRBJ2-5; D is possibly TRBD1 (7 bases). Germline assignment: CDR1 MGHDK and CDR2 SYGVNS. This CDR3 has 16 residues. Trimming removed 5 bases from V and 5 bases from J, with 21 bases in between. The CDR3 is CASSKPDRRDQETQYF. The CDR3 DNA reads as TGTGCCAGCAGTAAACCGGACAGGAGGGATCAGGAGACCCAGTACTTC.

The J gene is TRBJ1-2, the V gene TRBV5-5, with D possibly being TRBD1 (5 bases). Germline values: CDR1 SGHKS, CDR2 YYEKEE (reference sequence). V was trimmed by 2 bases and J by 2 bases, leaving 19 bases between them. This CDR3 has 17 amino acids. As DNA, the CDR3 is TGTGCCAGCAGCTTTGGGGGTTCCCAGCCTCTCAACTATGGCTACACCTTC. Protein sequence: CASSFGGSQPLNYGYTF.

The chain links TRBV19 to TRBJ2-1; D unresolved. The CDR3 covers 14 residues. V was cut by 10 bases and J by 0 bases, with 13 bases left in between. Per germline, CDR1 LNHDA and CDR2 SQIVND (reference sequence). The CDR3 sequence: CATLARGSYNEQFF. The CDR3 DNA reads TGTGCCACCTTAGCCCGTGGCTCCTACAATGAGCAGTTCTTC.

The chain recombines TRBV7-7 with TRBJ2-1; D gene unclear. Germline CDR1 reads SSHAT; CDR2 reads FNYEAQ (reference sequence). The V end lost 5 bases, the J end lost 8 bases, and 16 bases lay between the germline ends. This CDR3 comprises 14 residues. CDR3 DNA sequence: TGTGCCAGCAGCCCTGTTGGATTCGGCCATGAGCAGTTCTTC. Encoded protein: CASSPVGFGHEQFF.